This record looks at one T cell receptor (beta chain) sequence and its context. The data derive from a study of brain T cells in children with intractable seizures. The germline V gene encodes CDR1 LGHDT and CDR2 YNNKEL (reference sequence). This CDR3 is 14 amino acids long. V was clipped by 4 bases and J by 6 bases; unmatched bases: 7. Clones were read by immunoSEQ multiplex PCR, and TCRdb kept only the in-frame ones, dropping some. The sample has about 340,000 clones; approximately 93% are singletons. Time point specified: blood from clinic visit 5 months post-surgery; TSC patient then seizure free.

The chain has TRBV3-1 (or the pseudogene TRBV3-2) and TRBJ2-7; 9 positions agree with TRBD2. The sample in question was peripheral blood, obtained more than 4 months after surgery. The source is a boy in the first two years of life with tuberous sclerosis and intractable seizures. The CDR3 region is CASSPSSGRPEQYF. DNA of the CDR3: TGTGCCAGCAGCCCAAGCAGCGGGAGGCCCGAGCAGTACTTC.